A single sample gave rise to the 6 T cell receptor beta chains below, sequenced in a study of blood T cell repertoires in COVID-19. Generated by immunoSEQ multiplex PCR, the TCRdb table keeps only in-frame clones and is missing some. The sample records some 320,000 clones, roughly 91% being singletons. Sequencing was performed on peripheral blood. These receptors were collected from a woman aged 25 to 39 with COVID-19, enrolled during active disease.

This clone was observed a few times. The chain's CDR3 is CASRDGRGEQYF. The CDR3 DNA sequence: TGTGCCAGCAGGGATGGAAGAGGCGAGCAGTACTTC. The chain combines TRBV6-5 with TRBJ2-7, with D hard to call. Trimming left V 6 bases short and J 6 bases short, with 12 bases between. This CDR3 region has 12 residues. Looked up from germline, CDR1 is MNHEY and CDR2 is SVGAGI.

The J gene is TRBJ1-1, the V gene TRBV9; no clear D. The V end was cut by 3 bases, the J end by 1 base, with 13 bases between. Looked up from germline, CDR1 is SGDLS and CDR2 is YYNGEE. This CDR3 comprises 15 residues. The CDR3 DNA is TGTGCCAGCAGCGCCGACTCCCTTGCGAACACTGAAGCTTTCTTT. Translated: CASSADSLANTEAFF. The full variable domain, completed using reference TRBV9 and TRBJ1-1, is DSGVTQTPKHLITATGQRVTLRCSPRSGDLSVYWYQQSLDQGLQFLIQYYNGEERAKGNILERFSAQQFPDLHSELNLSSLELGDSALYFCASSADSLANTEAFFGQGTRLTVV.

This clone was counted once. The rearrangement uses TRBV2 and TRBJ1-1; unclear D gene. This CDR3 has 12 amino acids. Trimming pared 5 bases from V and 4 bases from J, leaving 8 bases between. Germline values: CDR1 SNHLY, CDR2 FYNNEI. The CDR3 sequence is CASSKGVTEAFF. The CDR3 DNA follows: TGTGCCAGCAGTAAAGGAGTCACTGAAGCTTTCTTT.

The V call is TRBV27, the J call TRBJ1-2; D is uncertain. Germline CDR1 MNHEY, CDR2 SMNVEV (reference sequence). The CDR3 loop spans 13 amino acids. Deletions cut 2 bases from V and 6 bases from J, with 10 bases between. The CDR3 reads CASSLIPSHGYTF. The CDR3 bases are TGTGCCAGCAGTTTAATCCCTAGCCATGGCTACACCTTC.

V usage is TRBV2 and J usage is TRBJ2-5, with 8 bases lining up with TRBD2. The CDR3 consists of 17 residues. The V segment lost 3 bases and the J segment 1 base; nucleotides outside the gene matches: 10. Germline CDR1 and CDR2: SNHLY and FYNNEI. The CDR3, as DNA: TGTGCCAGCAGTGAGGGACAAGCGGGGGCCATCCAAGAGACCCAGTACTTC. It encodes CASSEGQAGAIQETQYF.

The chain combines TRBV29-1 with TRBJ2-3, with a possible D match to TRBD2 (7 bases). CDR1 is SQVTM and CDR2 is ANQGSEA in the germline V gene. This CDR3 comprises 14 residues. Trimming left V 7 bases short and J 1 base short, with 15 bases between. The CDR3: CSGRPGGRTDTQYF. DNA for the CDR3: TGCAGCGGAAGACCGGGGGGCCGCACAGATACGCAGTATTTT.